This entry lists 17 T cell receptor beta chains sequenced from one sample in a study of T-cell reconstitution after alpha-beta-depleted transplantation in children. The authors prepared the TCRbeta library with unique molecular identifiers. TCRdb called the PCR reads again in MiXCR, with one record for every CDR3 protein. The sample lists almost 500,000 distinct CDR3 sequences, around 12% occurring once. Material: PBMCs from the stem cell graft donor, obtained from the stem cell graft. These receptors were obtained from a human donor who donated a stem cell graft to a child with combined immunodeficiency.

This clonotype was recorded a few times. The V gene is TRBV5-1, the J gene TRBJ2-7; no clear D gene. The V gene lost 3 bases and the J gene lost 2 bases, with 6 bases spanning the gap. The CDR3 is made up of 12 amino acids. CDR1 SGHRS and CDR2 YFSETQ come from the germline V gene. This CDR3 reads CASSWGTYEQYF. The DNA for the CDR3 is TGCGCCAGCAGCTGGGGAACCTACGAGCAGTACTTC.

This chain uses TRBV12-3 or TRBV12-4 with TRBJ1-5; TRBD1 matches at 9 bases. The CDR3 runs to 14 residues. Germline trimming cut 6 bases from V and 7 bases from J; bases unmatched to any gene: 7. CDR3 sequence reads: CASRPTGGGQPQHF. CDR3 sequence (DNA): TGTGCCAGCAGGCCCACAGGGGGCGGACAGCCCCAGCATTTT.

The chain is built from TRBV5-1 and TRBJ2-7; possibly TRBD1 for D (6 bases). Deletions cut 4 bases from V and 0 bases from J, with 14 bases between. This CDR3 region has 15 residues. CDR1 and CDR2 (germline): SGHRS, YFSETQ. The DNA for the CDR3 is TGCGCCAGCAGCCCCCGACGGGACATCTCCTACGAGCAGTACTTC. This sequence encodes CASSPRRDISYEQYF.

This clonotype appeared many times. The chain uses TRBV6-5 and TRBJ2-7; 11 bases line up with TRBD2. V shed 4 bases, J shed 3 bases, and the junction held 8 bases outside the gene matches. CDR1 MNHEY and CDR2 SVGAGI come from the germline V gene. CDR3 length: 16 residues. Here the CDR3 reads CASSSTSGNVYYEQYF. CDR3 bases: TGTGCCAGCAGTTCGACTAGCGGGAATGTATACTACGAGCAGTACTTC.

This clonotype was seen only a few times. The genes are TRBV7-2 and TRBJ2-3; the D gene is possibly TRBD1 (6 bases). The CDR3 is 15 amino acids. The germline V gene has CDR1 SGHTA and CDR2 FQGNSA. With 1 base removed from V and 2 bases from J, the gap between germline ends came to 10 bases. CDR3 residues: CASSLDGTTTDTQYF. The CDR3 coding sequence is TGTGCCAGCAGCTTAGACGGGACAACCACAGATACGCAGTATTTT.

The CDR3 sequence is CASSLAPQGAGELFF. In nucleotides, the CDR3 is TGTGCCAGCAGCTTGGCCCCACAGGGGGCCGGGGAGCTGTTTTTT. The chain recombines TRBV5-6 with TRBJ2-2; 8 bases match TRBD1. Losses at the gene ends were 0 bases for V and 6 bases for J; bases not matched to a gene: 4. Germline V lookup: CDR1 SGHDT, CDR2 YYEEEE. The CDR3 runs 15 residues.

This clonotype has only a few counts. V and J are TRBV29-1 and TRBJ1-3; D is ambiguous. The germline V and J ends were trimmed by 8 bases and 0 bases, with 8 bases remaining between them. CDR1 is SQVTM and CDR2 is ANQGSEA in the germline V gene. CDR3 size: 12 residues. CDR3 region: CSIQLSGNTIYF. CDR3 nucleotides: TGCAGCATCCAGCTCTCTGGAAACACCATATATTTT.

This chain links TRBV28 with TRBJ1-2; D ambiguous. V lost 6 bases to trimming and J lost 5 bases, with 19 bases between them. The V gene's germline CDR1 is MDHEN and CDR2 SYDVKM. The CDR3 is 15 amino acids. The CDR3 sequence is CASRRRNSNLYGYTF. CDR3 in DNA: TGTGCCAGCAGAAGACGGAATTCTAACCTTTATGGCTACACCTTC.

This clonotype was found a few times. The V gene is TRBV6-5, the J gene TRBJ1-4; D remains unclear. Trimming left V 4 bases short and J 6 bases short, with 6 bases between. Germline V gene lookup returns CDR1 MNHEY and CDR2 SVGAGI. The CDR3 has 12 amino acids. The CDR3 loop reads CASSSRHEKLFF. The CDR3 nucleotides are TGTGCCAGCAGTTCGCGGCATGAAAAACTGTTTTTT.

This clonotype was observed at least ten times. The chain combines TRBV12-3 or TRBV12-4 with TRBJ2-3; D is ambiguous. CDR3 size: 15 residues. Trimming took 0 bases from V and 2 from J, leaving 9 bases between them. DNA for the CDR3: TGTGCCAGCAGTTTAGCGCTGACACTCACAGATACGCAGTATTTT. It encodes CASSLALTLTDTQYF.

This chain uses TRBV7-8 with TRBJ2-7; D remains ambiguous. The CDR3 runs to 14 residues. Germline CDR1 SGHVS, CDR2 FQNEAQ. Deletions cut 2 bases from V and 2 bases from J, with 10 bases between. CDR3 residues: CASSLRTEAYEQYF. In nucleotides, the CDR3 is TGTGCCAGCAGCTTACGGACCGAAGCCTACGAGCAGTACTTC. The full variable domain, completed using reference TRBV7-8 and TRBJ2-7, is GAGVSQSPRYKVAKRGQDVALRCDPISGHVSLFWYQQALGQGPEFLTYFQNEAQLDKSGLPSDRFFAERPEGSVSTLKIQRTQQEDSAVYLCASSLRTEAYEQYFGPGTRLTVT.

The sample holds a few counts of this clonotype. The chain joins TRBV20-1 to TRBJ2-7; 8 positions agree with TRBD2. Germline V gene sequence: CDR1 DFQATT, CDR2 SNEGSKA (reference sequence). CDR3 length: 14 residues. V gave up 4 bases and J gave up 2 bases; unmatched junction bases: 7. The CDR3 is CSAKPSGGAYEQYF. The CDR3 coding sequence is TGCAGTGCTAAGCCCAGCGGGGGAGCCTACGAGCAGTACTTC.

The V and J genes are TRBV6-5 and TRBJ2-1; 16 bases agree with TRBD2. The J segment lost 9 bases and the V segment lost 0 bases, leaving 8 bases of the junction unmatched. This CDR3 contains 18 residues. CDR1 MNHEY and CDR2 SVGAGI come from the germline V gene. For the CDR3, the DNA is TGTGCCAGCAGTTACTCACCGGGACTAGCGGGAGGGCCGGGTGAGCAGTTCTTC. Its translation: CASSYSPGLAGGPGEQFF.

This sequence joins TRBV20-1 and TRBJ1-5, with 8 bases matching TRBD1. The germline V gene has CDR1 DFQATT and CDR2 SNEGSKA (reference sequence). The CDR3 is 13 residues long. V lost 6 bases to trimming and J lost 4 bases; unmatched junction nucleotides: 5. The CDR3 reads CSAEQGENQPQHF. In DNA, the CDR3 is TGCAGTGCAGAACAGGGGGAGAATCAGCCCCAGCATTTT.

This clonotype came up many times. The V and J genes are TRBV25-1 and TRBJ2-1; no definite D call. The V gene's germline CDR1 is MGHDK and CDR2 SYGVNS. CDR3 length: 13 residues. The V gene lost 4 bases and the J gene lost 5 bases, with 9 bases spanning the gap. Here the CDR3 DNA reads TGTGCCAGCAGTGTCACAGCCAACAATGAGCAGTTCTTC. It encodes CASSVTANNEQFF.

The V gene is TRBV12-3 or TRBV12-4, the J gene TRBJ2-7; D uncertain. Trimming took 5 bases from V and 5 from J, leaving 19 bases between them. CDR3 size: 15 residues. Here the CDR3 DNA reads TGTGCCAGCAGTCTACGGGCCTTAAGAGATAACGAGCAGTACTTC. Translated, it gives CASSLRALRDNEQYF.

This clonotype was detected many times. The chain carries TRBV12-3 or TRBV12-4 and TRBJ1-6, with D hard to call. The CDR3 is made up of 14 amino acids. Trimming cost V 3 bases and J 7 bases, with 10 bases left between them. The CDR3 DNA reads as TGTGCCAGCAGTTTTGAGGAGGACAATTCACCCCTCCACTTT. It codes for CASSFEEDNSPLHF.